This T cell receptor (beta chain) was recorded in a study of identical twins. TCRdb processed the 5' RACE reads anew with MiXCR; each CDR3 protein has one entry. The sample yields fewer than 250,000 distinct CDR3 sequences, approximately 15% seen once. The sample holds a few counts of this clonotype. V shed 5 bases, J shed 1 base, and the junction held 6 bases outside the gene matches. Germline CDR1 LNHNV, CDR2 YYDKDF (reference sequence). This CDR3 comprises 16 residues. These data were likewise used in another study, on T cells expressing NK-cell markers.

The sequenced sample consisted of CD8+ T cells sorted from blood. V gene TRBV15 combines with J gene TRBJ2-2; 8 bases are a match to TRBD1. The source of this sequence is a woman aged 18-29 years in good health. The CDR3 is CATSGVGQGNTGELFF. Here the CDR3 DNA reads TGTGCCACCAGCGGGGTTGGACAGGGGAACACCGGGGAGCTGTTTTTT.